These T cell receptor beta chains were read from a single sample in a study of cytomegalovirus exposure and HLA in healthy donors. Assay used: immunoSEQ multiplex PCR; TCRdb lists only in-frame clones, some missing. The table records 69,000 or so clones, approximately 80% of them present only once. Sequencing input: PBMCs. These TCRs come from a man younger than 35 in good health and CMV-seronegative. CDR3s include the opening cysteine and the closing phenylalanine or tryptophan. D genes are given only for firm matches. A clone size is listed for some rows: how often the clone was seen (once, few, many), or a class if it is expanded.

cdr3_aa: CASSFSIYEQYF
cdr3_nt: TGTGCCAGCAGTTTTTCTATTTACGAGCAGTACTTC
d_call: NA
clone_size: NA
v_call: TRBV28
j_call: TRBJ2-7

cdr3_aa: CASTSRSGSPGEQYF
cdr3_nt: TGTGCCAGCACCTCCAGGTCGGGGTCCCCCGGCGAGCAGTACTTC
d_call: NA
clone_size: NA
v_call: TRBV6-1
j_call: TRBJ2-7

cdr3_aa: CASSFWTGGTGELFF
cdr3_nt: TGTGCCAGCAGCTTCTGGACAGGGGGCACCGGGGAGCTGTTTTTT
d_call: TRBD1
clone_size: NA
v_call: TRBV7-6
j_call: TRBJ2-2

cdr3_aa: CASSLASYEQYF
cdr3_nt: TGTGCCAGCAGCTTAGCCTCCTACGAGCAGTACTTC
d_call: NA
clone_size: NA
v_call: TRBV11-2
j_call: TRBJ2-7

cdr3_aa: CASSVVPGETQYF
cdr3_nt: TGTGCCAGCAGCGTAGTGCCAGGAGAGACCCAGTACTTC
d_call: NA
clone_size: NA
v_call: TRBV9
j_call: TRBJ2-5

cdr3_aa: CASSLGGGGEQFF
cdr3_nt: TGTGCCAGCAGCTTAGGGGGCGGGGGTGAGCAGTTCTTC
d_call: TRBD2
clone_size: NA
v_call: TRBV7-2
j_call: TRBJ2-1

cdr3_aa: CASSFGQGSSYNSPLHF
cdr3_nt: TGTGCCAGCAGCTTCGGACAGGGTAGCTCCTATAATTCACCCCTCCACTTT
d_call: TRBD1
clone_size: NA
v_call: TRBV5-4
j_call: TRBJ1-6

cdr3_aa: CASSLAGTGDEAFF
cdr3_nt: TGCGCCAGCAGCTTAGCCGGGACAGGGGATGAAGCTTTCTTT
d_call: TRBD1
clone_size: NA
v_call: TRBV5-1
j_call: TRBJ1-1

cdr3_aa: CASSLTIRGGNQPQHF
cdr3_nt: TGTGCCAGCAGCTTAACCATCAGGGGTGGAAATCAGCCCCAGCATTTT
d_call: NA
clone_size: NA
v_call: TRBV7-8
j_call: TRBJ1-5

cdr3_aa: CASSYSDRGTEAFF
cdr3_nt: TGTGCCAGCAGTTACTCAGACAGGGGGACTGAAGCTTTCTTT
d_call: TRBD1
clone_size: few
v_call: TRBV6-6
j_call: TRBJ1-1

cdr3_aa: CASSLGQGAIGELFF
cdr3_nt: TGCGCCAGCAGCTTGGGGCAGGGGGCAATCGGGGAGCTGTTTTTT
d_call: TRBD1
clone_size: NA
v_call: TRBV5-1
j_call: TRBJ2-2

cdr3_aa: CASSPTGNTEAFF
cdr3_nt: TGTGCCAGCAGCCCGACAGGGAACACTGAAGCTTTCTTT
d_call: NA
clone_size: NA
v_call: TRBV7-3
j_call: TRBJ1-1

cdr3_aa: CATAEDRVSETQYF
cdr3_nt: TGTGCCACCGCCGAGGACAGGGTCTCAGAGACCCAGTACTTC
d_call: TRBD1
clone_size: NA
v_call: TRBV2
j_call: TRBJ2-5

cdr3_aa: CASSSGKRVYQETQYF
cdr3_nt: TGTGCCAGCAGTTCGGGGAAGCGTGTGTACCAAGAGACCCAGTACTTC
d_call: NA
clone_size: NA
v_call: TRBV2
j_call: TRBJ2-5

cdr3_aa: CASSPGVTGELFF
cdr3_nt: TGTGCCAGCAGTCCAGGGGTGACCGGGGAGCTGTTTTTT
d_call: NA
clone_size: NA
v_call: TRBV7-3
j_call: TRBJ2-2

cdr3_aa: CASSLVRGIGSGANVLTF
cdr3_nt: TGTGCCAGCAGCTTAGTGAGGGGGATAGGGTCTGGGGCCAACGTCCTGACTTTC
d_call: NA
clone_size: few
v_call: TRBV13
j_call: TRBJ2-6

cdr3_aa: CASSLGDRGSYGYTF
cdr3_nt: TGTGCCAGCAGCCTCGGTGACAGGGGTTCCTATGGCTACACCTTC
d_call: TRBD1
clone_size: NA
v_call: TRBV13
j_call: TRBJ1-2

cdr3_aa: CASSRTANTGELFF
cdr3_nt: TGTGCCAGCAGCCGGACAGCGAACACCGGGGAGCTGTTTTTT
d_call: NA
clone_size: NA
v_call: TRBV7-3
j_call: TRBJ2-2

cdr3_aa: CASTPTGNQPQHF
cdr3_nt: TGTGCCAGTACCCCCACAGGAAATCAGCCCCAGCATTTT
d_call: NA
clone_size: few
v_call: TRBV19
j_call: TRBJ1-5

cdr3_aa: CASSLTSGSYNEQFF
cdr3_nt: TGTGCCAGCAGCTTGACTAGCGGGTCCTACAATGAGCAGTTCTTC
d_call: TRBD2
clone_size: NA
v_call: TRBV5-5
j_call: TRBJ2-1

cdr3_aa: CASRGYRETDTQYF
cdr3_nt: TGTGCCAGCAGGGGTTACAGGGAAACAGATACGCAGTATTTT
d_call: NA
clone_size: NA
v_call: TRBV27
j_call: TRBJ2-3

cdr3_aa: CASSLVAGSTYEQYF
cdr3_nt: TGTGCCAGCAGCTTAGTGGCAGGGTCAACCTACGAGCAGTACTTC
d_call: NA
clone_size: NA
v_call: TRBV7-2
j_call: TRBJ2-7

cdr3_aa: CASSPQGAGGTEAFF
cdr3_nt: TGTGCCAGCTCACCACAGGGGGCAGGGGGCACTGAAGCTTTCTTT
d_call: TRBD1
clone_size: NA
v_call: TRBV18
j_call: TRBJ1-1

cdr3_aa: CASSLATTRETQYF
cdr3_nt: TGTGCCAGCAGCTTAGCGACGACAAGGGAGACCCAGTACTTC
d_call: NA
clone_size: NA
v_call: TRBV7-2
j_call: TRBJ2-5

cdr3_aa: CASSLRLASTDTQYF
cdr3_nt: TGTGCCAGCAGCCTACGACTAGCGAGCACAGATACGCAGTATTTT
d_call: TRBD2
clone_size: NA
v_call: TRBV9
j_call: TRBJ2-3

cdr3_aa: CSVAGNTGELFF
cdr3_nt: TGCAGCGTAGCGGGAAACACCGGGGAGCTGTTTTTT
d_call: TRBD2
clone_size: NA
v_call: TRBV29-1
j_call: TRBJ2-2

cdr3_aa: CASSLTQGAVGNQPQHF
cdr3_nt: TGTGCCAGCAGCCTGACCCAGGGGGCGGTTGGGAATCAGCCCCAGCATTTT
d_call: TRBD1
clone_size: few
v_call: TRBV4-2
j_call: TRBJ1-5

cdr3_aa: CASSVAVLAGDGQYF
cdr3_nt: TGTGCCAGCAGCGTAGCTGTACTAGCTGGGGATGGGCAGTACTTC
d_call: NA
clone_size: NA
v_call: TRBV9
j_call: TRBJ2-7

cdr3_aa: CAIRGDPGQGVLNSPLHF
cdr3_nt: TGTGCCATCAGGGGTGACCCGGGACAGGGGGTTTTGAATTCACCCCTCCACTTT
d_call: TRBD1
clone_size: NA
v_call: TRBV10-3
j_call: TRBJ1-6

cdr3_aa: CASSIDLAGATDTQYF
cdr3_nt: TGTGCCAGTAGTATCGACTTAGCGGGGGCCACAGATACGCAGTATTTT
d_call: TRBD2
clone_size: NA
v_call: TRBV19
j_call: TRBJ2-3

cdr3_aa: CAWRPGYGYTF
cdr3_nt: TGTGCCTGGAGACCGGGCTATGGCTACACCTTC
d_call: NA
clone_size: NA
v_call: TRBV30
j_call: TRBJ1-2

cdr3_aa: CASSPAENSPLHF
cdr3_nt: TGTGCCAGCAGTCCTGCGGAGAATTCACCCCTCCACTTT
d_call: NA
clone_size: few
v_call: TRBV5-8
j_call: TRBJ1-6

cdr3_aa: CASRDVGEGGELFF
cdr3_nt: TGTGCCAGCAGAGACGTAGGAGAGGGCGGGGAGCTGTTTTTT
d_call: NA
clone_size: NA
v_call: TRBV2
j_call: TRBJ2-2

cdr3_aa: CASSLGTGGTNSPLHF
cdr3_nt: TGTGCCAGCAGCTTAGGGACAGGGGGCACGAATTCACCCCTCCACTTT
d_call: TRBD1
clone_size: NA
v_call: TRBV7-6
j_call: TRBJ1-6

cdr3_aa: CASSLAGGLFNEQFF
cdr3_nt: TGCGCCAGCAGCTTAGCGGGGGGTCTTTTCAATGAGCAGTTCTTC
d_call: TRBD2
clone_size: NA
v_call: TRBV5-1
j_call: TRBJ2-1

cdr3_aa: CASSGPDRGTSSPSTDTQYF
cdr3_nt: TGTGCCAGTAGCGGACCGGACAGGGGAACTTCCTCCCCTAGCACAGATACGCAGTATTTT
d_call: TRBD1
clone_size: few
v_call: TRBV19
j_call: TRBJ2-3

cdr3_aa: CATSRSRTSGDEQYF
cdr3_nt: TGTGCCACCAGCAGATCCCGGACTAGCGGGGACGAGCAGTACTTC
d_call: TRBD2
clone_size: NA
v_call: TRBV15
j_call: TRBJ2-7

cdr3_aa: CSVDGGLYNEQFF
cdr3_nt: TGCAGCGTTGACGGCGGATTGTACAATGAGCAGTTCTTC
d_call: NA
clone_size: NA
v_call: TRBV29-1
j_call: TRBJ2-1

cdr3_aa: CASSQDAGSGANVLTF
cdr3_nt: TGCGCCAGCAGCCAAGATGCAGGGTCCGGGGCCAACGTCCTGACTTTC
d_call: NA
clone_size: NA
v_call: TRBV4-3
j_call: TRBJ2-6

cdr3_aa: CASSRLSGRDRGPTYYGYTF
cdr3_nt: TGCGCCAGCAGCCGCTTGTCGGGGAGGGACAGGGGGCCCACATACTATGGCTACACCTTC
d_call: TRBD1
clone_size: NA
v_call: TRBV4-1
j_call: TRBJ1-2

cdr3_aa: CASSHRQGANQPQHF
cdr3_nt: TGTGCCAGCTCACACAGACAGGGGGCAAATCAGCCCCAGCATTTT
d_call: TRBD1
clone_size: few
v_call: TRBV18
j_call: TRBJ1-5

cdr3_aa: CASSLKQLYNEQFF
cdr3_nt: TGTGCCAGCAGTTTGAAACAGCTTTACAATGAGCAGTTCTTC
d_call: NA
clone_size: NA
v_call: TRBV28
j_call: TRBJ2-1

cdr3_aa: CASSPGQGVFNQPQHF
cdr3_nt: TGTGCCAGCAGCCCGGGACAGGGGGTCTTCAATCAGCCCCAGCATTTT
d_call: TRBD1
clone_size: NA
v_call: TRBV6-6
j_call: TRBJ1-5

cdr3_aa: CAIRDGTGINYGYTF
cdr3_nt: TGTGCCATCAGGGACGGGACAGGGATCAACTATGGCTACACCTTC
d_call: TRBD1
clone_size: NA
v_call: TRBV10-3
j_call: TRBJ1-2